What follows describes a single T cell receptor (beta chain). Study processing details: Using reference gene primer amplification, nucleated cell counts were estimated. Sequencing used immunoSEQ multiplex PCR; TCRdb keeps in-frame clones, though not all of them. For V, J and clone size, that table is used; D and trimming come from the DNA. This sample has roughly 97,000 clones, with 90% found just once. The sample originates from a study of blood T cell repertoires in COVID-19. The length of the CDR3 is 13 residues. CDR1 is WNHNN and CDR2 is SYGVQD in the germline V gene (reference sequence). V was shortened by 2 bases and J by 8 bases, with 10 bases between the two germline ends.

This TCR came from a man in his sixties with acute or convalescent COVID-19. The rearrangement uses TRBV10-1 and TRBJ2-1; D not certain. The source material was peripheral blood. The CDR3 protein is CASSESFKDEQFF. CDR3 coding DNA: TGCGCCAGCAGTGAGAGCTTTAAAGATGAGCAGTTCTTC.